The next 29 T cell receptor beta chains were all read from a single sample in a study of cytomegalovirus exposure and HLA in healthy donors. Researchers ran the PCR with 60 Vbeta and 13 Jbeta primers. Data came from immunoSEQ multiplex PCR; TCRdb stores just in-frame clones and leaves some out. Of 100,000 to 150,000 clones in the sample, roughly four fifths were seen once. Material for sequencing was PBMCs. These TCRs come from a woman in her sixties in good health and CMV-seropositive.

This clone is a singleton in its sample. The CDR3 nucleotides read TGTGCCAGCGCAATCCGGGACAGGGATTGGGACTATGGCTACACCTTC. It translates to CASAIRDRDWDYGYTF. The chain combines TRBV7-9 with TRBJ1-2, with 9 positions matching TRBD1. CDR3 length: 16 amino acids. CDR1 and CDR2 (germline): SEHNR, FQNEAQ (reference sequence). The V and J ends lost 8 bases and 3 bases, in that order; junction bases with no gene match: 13.

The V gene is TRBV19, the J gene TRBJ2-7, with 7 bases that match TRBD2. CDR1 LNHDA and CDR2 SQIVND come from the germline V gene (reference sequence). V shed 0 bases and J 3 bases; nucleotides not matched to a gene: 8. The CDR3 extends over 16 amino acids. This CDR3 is CASSIEGGTVGYEQYF. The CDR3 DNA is TGTGCCAGTAGTATAGAGGGGGGGACTGTTGGCTACGAGCAGTACTTC.

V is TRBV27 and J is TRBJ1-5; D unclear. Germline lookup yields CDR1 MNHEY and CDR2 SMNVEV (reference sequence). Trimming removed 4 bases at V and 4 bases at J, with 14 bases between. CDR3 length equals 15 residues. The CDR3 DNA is TGTGCCAGCAGTTCCCCAGGCGAACGTAATCAGCCCCAGCATTTT. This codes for CASSSPGERNQPQHF.

The CDR3 region has the DNA TGTGCCAGCATCAGTCGGGAGGGCCCATGGTACGAGCAGTACTTC. Its translation: CASISREGPWYEQYF. The chain joins TRBV6-5 to TRBJ2-7; 8 nucleotides align to TRBD2. The V and J ends lost 7 bases and 4 bases, in that order; junction bases with no gene match: 12. The CDR3 totals 15 residues. The germline V gene has CDR1 MNHEY and CDR2 SVGAGI.

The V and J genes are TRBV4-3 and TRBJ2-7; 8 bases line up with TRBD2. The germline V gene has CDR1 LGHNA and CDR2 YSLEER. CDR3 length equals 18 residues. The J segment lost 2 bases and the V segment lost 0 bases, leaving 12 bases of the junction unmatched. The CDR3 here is CASSQEWGRRGVAYEQYF. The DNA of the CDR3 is TGCGCCAGCAGCCAAGAATGGGGGAGGCGGGGGGTAGCCTACGAGCAGTACTTC.

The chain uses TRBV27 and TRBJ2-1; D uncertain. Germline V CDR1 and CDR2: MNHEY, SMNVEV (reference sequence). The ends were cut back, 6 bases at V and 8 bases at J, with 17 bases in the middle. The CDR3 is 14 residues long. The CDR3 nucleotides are TGTGCCAGCAGCGGGTCCCCCATTGGTGATGAGCAGTTCTTC. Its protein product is CASSGSPIGDEQFF.

CDR3 nucleotide sequence: TGTGCCAGCAGCTTACAGGGAAGCCTCCAAGAGACCCAGTACTTC. Translation gives CASSLQGSLQETQYF. The chain links TRBV7-2 to TRBJ2-5; D is perhaps TRBD1 (5 bases). Germline CDR1 reads SGHTA; CDR2 reads FQGNSA. V was clipped by 2 bases and J by 1 base, with 11 bases between them. The CDR3 is made up of 15 amino acids.

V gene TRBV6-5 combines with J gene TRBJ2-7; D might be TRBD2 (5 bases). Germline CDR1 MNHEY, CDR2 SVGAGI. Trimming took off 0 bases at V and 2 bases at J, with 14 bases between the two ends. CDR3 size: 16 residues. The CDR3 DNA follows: TGTGCCAGCAGTTACTCAGCCGGGGTTGGAGCCTACGAGCAGTACTTC. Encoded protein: CASSYSAGVGAYEQYF.

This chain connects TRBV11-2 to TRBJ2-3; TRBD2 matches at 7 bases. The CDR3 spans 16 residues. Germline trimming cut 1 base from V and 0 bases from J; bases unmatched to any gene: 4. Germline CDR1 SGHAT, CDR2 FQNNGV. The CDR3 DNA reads TGTGCCAGCAGCTTAGCCGGGAGGACCAGCACAGATACGCAGTATTTT. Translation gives CASSLAGRTSTDTQYF.

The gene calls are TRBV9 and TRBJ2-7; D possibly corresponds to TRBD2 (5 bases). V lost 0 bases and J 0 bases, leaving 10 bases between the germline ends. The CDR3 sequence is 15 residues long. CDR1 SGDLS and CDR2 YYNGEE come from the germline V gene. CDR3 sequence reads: CASSVGPADSYEQYF. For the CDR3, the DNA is TGTGCCAGCAGCGTAGGGCCAGCGGACTCCTACGAGCAGTACTTC.

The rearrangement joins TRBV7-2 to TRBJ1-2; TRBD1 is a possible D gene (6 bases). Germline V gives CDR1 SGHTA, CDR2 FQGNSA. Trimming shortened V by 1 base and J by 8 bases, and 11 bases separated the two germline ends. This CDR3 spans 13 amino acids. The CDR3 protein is CASSLEAGVGYTF. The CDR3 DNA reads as TGTGCCAGCAGCTTAGAAGCAGGGGTAGGCTACACCTTC.

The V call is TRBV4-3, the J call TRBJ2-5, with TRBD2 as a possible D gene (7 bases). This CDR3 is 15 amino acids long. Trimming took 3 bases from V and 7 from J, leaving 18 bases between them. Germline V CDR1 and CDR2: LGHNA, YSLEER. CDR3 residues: CASSQGGGQPGTQYF. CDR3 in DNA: TGCGCCAGCAGCCAGGGGGGGGGCCAGCCCGGGACCCAGTACTTC.

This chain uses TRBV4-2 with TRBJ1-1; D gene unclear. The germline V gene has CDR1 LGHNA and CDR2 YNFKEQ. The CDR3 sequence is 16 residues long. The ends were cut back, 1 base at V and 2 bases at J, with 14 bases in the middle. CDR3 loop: CASSQGGRWRNTEAFF. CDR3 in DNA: TGTGCCAGCAGCCAAGGCGGGAGGTGGAGAAACACTGAAGCTTTCTTT.

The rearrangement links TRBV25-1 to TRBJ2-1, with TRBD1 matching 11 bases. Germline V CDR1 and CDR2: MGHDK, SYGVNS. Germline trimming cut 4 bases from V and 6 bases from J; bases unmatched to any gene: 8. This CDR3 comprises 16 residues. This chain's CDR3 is CASSAAPGTGGNEQFF. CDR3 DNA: TGTGCCAGCAGTGCGGCCCCCGGGACAGGGGGCAATGAGCAGTTCTTC.

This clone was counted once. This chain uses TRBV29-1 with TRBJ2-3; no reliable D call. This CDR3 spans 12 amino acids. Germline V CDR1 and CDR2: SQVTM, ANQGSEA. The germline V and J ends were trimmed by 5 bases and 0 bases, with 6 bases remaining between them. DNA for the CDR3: TGCAGCGTTTTAGAGAGCACAGATACGCAGTATTTT. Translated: CSVLESTDTQYF.

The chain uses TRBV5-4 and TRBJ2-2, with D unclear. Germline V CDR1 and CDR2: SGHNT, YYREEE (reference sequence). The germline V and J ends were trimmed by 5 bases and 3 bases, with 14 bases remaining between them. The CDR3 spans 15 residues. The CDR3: CASRRYIGDTGELFF. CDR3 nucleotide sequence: TGTGCCAGCAGGCGTTATATCGGAGACACCGGGGAGCTGTTTTTT.

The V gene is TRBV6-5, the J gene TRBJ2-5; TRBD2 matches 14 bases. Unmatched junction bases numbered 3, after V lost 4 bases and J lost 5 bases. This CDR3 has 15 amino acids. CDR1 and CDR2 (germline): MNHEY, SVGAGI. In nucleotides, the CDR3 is TGTGCCAGCAGTTCGGGACTAGCGGGAGTTGAGACCCAGTACTTC. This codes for CASSSGLAGVETQYF.

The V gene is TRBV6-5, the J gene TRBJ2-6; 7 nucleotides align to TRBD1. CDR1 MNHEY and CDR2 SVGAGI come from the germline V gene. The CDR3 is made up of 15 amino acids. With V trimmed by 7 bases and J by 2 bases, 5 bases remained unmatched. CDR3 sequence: CASNSGQAGANVLTF. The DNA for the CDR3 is TGTGCCAGCAACAGCGGACAGGCTGGGGCCAACGTCCTGACTTTC.

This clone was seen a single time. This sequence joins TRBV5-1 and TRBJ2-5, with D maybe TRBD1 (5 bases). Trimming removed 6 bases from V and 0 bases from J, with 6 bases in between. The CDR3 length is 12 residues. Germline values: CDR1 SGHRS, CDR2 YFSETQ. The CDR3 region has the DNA TGCGCCAGCACCAGGGACCAAGAGACCCAGTACTTC. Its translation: CASTRDQETQYF.

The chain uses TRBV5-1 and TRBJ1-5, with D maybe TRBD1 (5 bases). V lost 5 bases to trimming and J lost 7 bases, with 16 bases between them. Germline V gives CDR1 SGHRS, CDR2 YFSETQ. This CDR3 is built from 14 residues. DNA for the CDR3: TGCGCCAGCAGGCCGGGGGGTGCAGACCAGCCCCAGCATTTT. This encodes CASRPGGADQPQHF.

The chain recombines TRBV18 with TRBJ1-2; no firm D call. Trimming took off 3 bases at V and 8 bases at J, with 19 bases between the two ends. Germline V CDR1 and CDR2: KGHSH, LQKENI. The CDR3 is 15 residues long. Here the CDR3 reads CASSPTPGTNEGYTF. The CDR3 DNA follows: TGTGCCAGCTCACCGACACCAGGTACAAACGAAGGCTACACCTTC.

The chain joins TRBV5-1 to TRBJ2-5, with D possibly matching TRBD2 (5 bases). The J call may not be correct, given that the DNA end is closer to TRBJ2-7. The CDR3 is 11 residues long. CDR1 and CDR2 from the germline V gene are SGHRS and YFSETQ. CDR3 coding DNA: TGCGCCAACTCGGACTCCCTCGAGCAGTACTTC. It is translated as CANSDSLEQYF.

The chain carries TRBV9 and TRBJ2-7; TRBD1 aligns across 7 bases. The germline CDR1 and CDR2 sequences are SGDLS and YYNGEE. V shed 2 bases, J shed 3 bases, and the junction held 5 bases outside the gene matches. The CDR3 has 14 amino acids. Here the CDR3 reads CASSVKGADYEQYF. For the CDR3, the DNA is TGTGCCAGCAGCGTCAAGGGGGCTGACTACGAGCAGTACTTC.

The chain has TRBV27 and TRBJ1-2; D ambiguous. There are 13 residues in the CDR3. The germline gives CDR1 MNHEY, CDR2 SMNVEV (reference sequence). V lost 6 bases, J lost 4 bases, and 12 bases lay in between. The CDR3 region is CASSSSPVYGYTF. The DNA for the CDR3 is TGTGCCAGCAGCTCGTCCCCAGTCTATGGCTACACCTTC.

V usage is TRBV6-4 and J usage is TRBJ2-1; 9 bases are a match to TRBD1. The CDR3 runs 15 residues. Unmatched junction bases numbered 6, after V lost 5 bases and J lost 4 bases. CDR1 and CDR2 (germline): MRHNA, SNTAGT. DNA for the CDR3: TGTGCCAGCAGTAGCGGACAGGGGCGGTACAATGAGCAGTTCTTC. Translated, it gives CASSSGQGRYNEQFF.

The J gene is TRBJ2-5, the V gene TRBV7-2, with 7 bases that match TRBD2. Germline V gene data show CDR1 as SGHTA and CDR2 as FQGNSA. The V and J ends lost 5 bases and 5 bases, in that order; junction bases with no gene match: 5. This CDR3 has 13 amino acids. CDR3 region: CASSRPGGETQYF. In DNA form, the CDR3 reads TGTGCCAGCAGCCGCCCCGGGGGGGAGACCCAGTACTTC.

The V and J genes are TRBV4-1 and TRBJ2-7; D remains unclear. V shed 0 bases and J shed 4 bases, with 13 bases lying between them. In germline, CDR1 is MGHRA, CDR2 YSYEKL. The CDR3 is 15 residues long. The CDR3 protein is CASSQEAPLEYEQYF. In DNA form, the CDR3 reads TGCGCCAGCAGCCAAGAGGCGCCCTTGGAGTACGAGCAGTACTTC.

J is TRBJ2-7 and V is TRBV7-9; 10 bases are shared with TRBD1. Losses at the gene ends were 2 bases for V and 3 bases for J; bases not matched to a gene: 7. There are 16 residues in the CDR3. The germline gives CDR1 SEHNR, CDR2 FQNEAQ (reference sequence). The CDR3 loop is CASSLLPGQGNYEQYF. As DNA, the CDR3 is TGTGCCAGCAGCTTACTTCCGGGACAGGGGAACTACGAGCAGTACTTC.

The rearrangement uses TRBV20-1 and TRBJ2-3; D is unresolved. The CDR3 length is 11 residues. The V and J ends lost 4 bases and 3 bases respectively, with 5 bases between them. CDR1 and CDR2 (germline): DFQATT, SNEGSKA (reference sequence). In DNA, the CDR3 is TGCAGTGCTACCAGAACAGATACGCAGTATTTT. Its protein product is CSATRTDTQYF.